This passage covers 20 T cell receptor beta chains from one sample sequenced in a study of CD8+CD57+ T cells in acquired aplastic anemia (dated by TCRdb to between 2017 and 2018). TCRdb names Illumina HiSeq 2000 as the instrument used. Profiling of TCR beta VDJ combinations and CDR3 sequences used genomic DNA as the template. Using fastp trimming at Q25 and MiXCR clonotype assembly, TCRdb reanalyzed the public sequencing data and kept in-frame beta chains. Rows merge per CDR3 protein into single entries with the most common DNA and genes. For this sample the table gives a few hundred thousand distinct CDR3 sequences, of which 56% were detected only once. The ten largest make up 1% to 1.5% of the sample. Flow cytometry had shown CD8+CD57+ cell expansion in the patients selected for sequencing. Material: sorted CD4+, CD8+, or CD8+CD57+ T cells (not recorded which) from PBMCs. The receptor source for this set is a human donor with aplastic anemia.

As to this clonotype: A junction end diverges from the germline sequence, so it may reflect a read error. The genes are TRBV10-3 and TRBJ2-1, with D possibly being TRBD1 or TRBD2 (5 bases each). Germline V gives CDR1 ENHRY, CDR2 SYGVKD. The CDR3 has 16 residues. DNA of the CDR3: TGTGCCATCAGCCGAGAAAGCTGGGGGAACTACGATGAGCAGTTCTTC. Amino acids: CAISRESWGNYDEQFF.

This sequence joins TRBV7-9 and TRBJ1-2; D remains ambiguous. The CDR3 has 12 amino acids. V shed 3 bases and J shed 13 bases, with 15 bases lying between them. Germline V gene data show CDR1 as SEHNR and CDR2 as FQNEAQ (reference sequence). CDR3 amino acids: CASSFPGRFSTF. The DNA of the CDR3 is TGTGCCAGCAGCTTCCCGGGCAGGTTCAGCACCTTC.

This clonotype has a count of ten or more. J is TRBJ1-2 and V is TRBV10-3; the D is unclear. Trimming took off 3 bases at V and 0 bases at J, with 8 bases between the two ends. Germline lookup yields CDR1 ENHRY and CDR2 SYGVKD. This CDR3 has 14 residues. This CDR3 is CAISDLDANYGYTF. In DNA, the CDR3 is TGTGCCATCAGTGATTTGGATGCTAACTATGGCTACACCTTC.

Note on this clonotype: The germline gene is not matched at one end of the junction; a read error may be the cause. V usage is TRBV5-1 and J usage is TRBJ2-3; no reliable D call. Germline values: CDR1 SGHRS, CDR2 YFSETQ. This CDR3 spans 15 amino acids. The CDR3 here is CASSPEHTSTATQYF. In nucleotides, the CDR3 is TGCGCCAGCAGCCCGGAGCACACAAGCACAGCTACGCAGTATTTT.

This clonotype was detected only a few times. The genes are TRBV9 and TRBJ2-5; 9 nucleotides align to TRBD1. Germline V CDR1 and CDR2: SGDLS, YYNGEE. The CDR3 is made up of 13 amino acids. After removal of 7 bases from V and 3 bases from J, the junction contained 4 bases not matched to a gene. The DNA of the CDR3 is TGTGCCAGCGCTGGACAGGGGAAAGAGACCCAGTACTTC. Protein product: CASAGQGKETQYF. Combining the CDR3 with reference TRBV9 and TRBJ2-5 gives the whole variable domain DSGVTQTPKHLITATGQRVTLRCSPRSGDLSVYWYQQSLDQGLQFLIQYYNGEERAKGNILERFSAQQFPDLHSELNLSSLELGDSALYFCASAGQGKETQYFGPGTRLLVL.

This clonotype came up many times. The V call is TRBV6-1, the J call TRBJ1-2; D is uncertain. The V and J ends lost 1 base and 8 bases respectively, with 11 bases between them. The CDR3 totals 13 residues. Germline lookup yields CDR1 MNHNS and CDR2 SASEGT. The CDR3 protein is CASSEGRLKGYTF. CDR3 in DNA: TGTGCCAGCAGTGAAGGTCGGCTAAAAGGCTACACCTTC.

Note on this clonotype: This CDR3 is missing its conserved last phenylalanine or tryptophan, likely due to a read error. The V call is TRBV5-6, the J call TRBJ1-3; TRBD1 is a possible D gene (5 bases). The CDR3 spans 16 residues. Germline assignment: CDR1 SGHDT and CDR2 YYEEEE. V lost 0 bases and J lost 2, with 12 bases in between. For the CDR3, the DNA is TGTGCCAGCAGCTTGGAATGGAGGGGCGCTGGAAACACCATATATTCT. Translation gives CASSLEWRGAGNTIYS.

At least ten counts were recorded for this clonotype. The chain is built from TRBV12-3 or TRBV12-4 and TRBJ2-7; possible D gene TRBD2, 6 bases. The CDR3 is made up of 14 amino acids. The germline V and J ends were trimmed by 2 bases and 2 bases, with 10 bases remaining between them. The CDR3 here is CASSLYLAPYEQYF. The CDR3 nucleotides read TGTGCCAGCAGTTTATATCTAGCGCCCTACGAGCAGTACTTC.

With regard to this clonotype: A much larger clone lies a single base off, so this may be a read error. V and J are TRBV6-1 and TRBJ2-1; the match to TRBD2 covers 7 bases. Germline CDR1 reads MNHNS; CDR2 reads SASEGT. Trimming removed 1 base from V and 5 bases from J; junction bases left unmatched: 11. The CDR3 totals 17 residues. In DNA form, the CDR3 reads TGTGCCAGCAGTGAAGTGGGGGGGGGGACGACAGACAATGAGCAGTTCTTC. Residues: CASSEVGGGTTDNEQFF.

This clonotype was recorded at least ten times. The rearrangement links TRBV19 to TRBJ2-3, with a tentative D call TRBD2 (5 bases). Per germline, CDR1 LNHDA and CDR2 SQIVND (reference sequence). The germline V and J ends were trimmed by 2 bases and 4 bases, with 13 bases remaining between them. The CDR3 spans 15 residues. The DNA of the CDR3 is TGTGCCAGTAGTATATCAAGGGTGGAGGCAGATACGCAGTATTTT. Translating gives CASSISRVEADTQYF.

The chain uses TRBV29-1 and TRBJ1-5; no definite D call. Germline V CDR1 and CDR2: SQVTM, ANQGSEA. Between the trimmed V and J ends, which lost 4 bases and 7 bases, there was a span of 17 bases. The CDR3 is 14 amino acids. CDR3 loop: CSVAMSGRDQPQHF. CDR3 bases: TGCAGCGTTGCCATGTCCGGGAGAGACCAGCCCCAGCATTTT.

At least ten counts were recorded for this clonotype. The chain uses TRBV20-1 and TRBJ2-3; no clear D. The CDR3 has 14 residues. The germline gives CDR1 DFQATT, CDR2 SNEGSKA (reference sequence). Between the trimmed V and J ends, which lost 3 bases and 0 bases, there was a span of 10 bases. DNA for the CDR3: TGCAGTGCTAGGGTCAGTACTAGCACAGATACGCAGTATTTT. It codes for CSARVSTSTDTQYF.

This rearrangement joins TRBV20-1 to TRBJ2-7; D remains ambiguous. V was shortened by 1 base and J by 3 bases, with 13 bases between the two germline ends. Germline lookup yields CDR1 DFQATT and CDR2 SNEGSKA (reference sequence). The CDR3 runs to 14 residues. The CDR3 loop reads CSARGGEFNYEQYF. The CDR3 nucleotides read TGCAGTGCTAGAGGTGGGGAATTCAACTACGAGCAGTACTTC.

This clonotype was seen once. The chain carries TRBV20-1 and TRBJ2-3; weak D call: TRBD1 (6 bases). Trimming removed 3 bases at V and 6 bases at J, with 16 bases between. Germline CDR1 reads DFQATT; CDR2 reads SNEGSKA (reference sequence). The CDR3 loop spans 14 amino acids. The CDR3 DNA reads TGCAGTGCTAGGACAGGCACGGAAACGGATACGCAGTATTTT. Translating gives CSARTGTETDTQYF.

The chain uses TRBV25-1 and TRBJ2-1; D call uncertain. The CDR3 extends over 13 amino acids. CDR1 and CDR2 from the germline V gene are MGHDK and SYGVNS. V was cut by 5 bases and J by 7 bases, with 12 bases left in between. The CDR3 DNA sequence: TGTGCCAGCAGTCCGTTTACCGGAAATGAGCAGTTCTTC. Translation gives CASSPFTGNEQFF.

This clonotype was seen repeatedly, ten times or more. V and J are TRBV5-6 and TRBJ1-3; TRBD1 matches 7 bases. From germline, CDR1 is SGHDT and CDR2 YYEEEE. The CDR3 contains 16 residues. J was trimmed by 0 bases and V by 2 bases; bases with no gene match: 5. CDR3 sequence: CASSFGRGFSGNTIYF. The CDR3 coding sequence is TGTGCCAGCAGCTTCGGCAGGGGGTTCTCTGGAAACACCATATATTTT. The whole variable domain, filled in from reference TRBV5-6 and TRBJ1-3, reads DAGVTQSPTHLIKTRGQQVTLRCSPKSGHDTVSWYQQALGQGPQFIFQYYEEEERQRGNFPDRFSGHQFPNYSSELNVNALLLGDSALYLCASSFGRGFSGNTIYFGEGSWLTVV.

This chain links TRBV6-5 with TRBJ2-7; D may be TRBD1 or TRBD2 (6 bases each). The CDR3 has 13 amino acids. Trimming pared 0 bases from V and 7 bases from J, leaving 10 bases between. The germline gives CDR1 MNHEY, CDR2 SVGAGI. The CDR3 spells CASSYSGGGEQYF. As DNA, the CDR3 is TGTGCCAGCAGTTACTCGGGGGGCGGTGAGCAGTACTTC.

The genes are TRBV12-3 or TRBV12-4 and TRBJ2-5; 7 bases map to TRBD2. V gave up 0 bases and J gave up 0 bases; unmatched junction bases: 1. This CDR3 region has 15 residues. CDR3 region: CASSLAGGDQETQYF. CDR3 in DNA: TGTGCCAGCAGTTTAGCGGGGGGGGACCAAGAGACCCAGTACTTC.

The CDR3 spells CATSDQATTQYF. The CDR3 DNA reads TGTGCCACCAGTGACCAAGCAACGACCCAGTACTTC. This chain joins TRBV24-1 and TRBJ2-5; D is unresolved. Germline loops: CDR1 KGHDR, CDR2 SFDVKD. CDR3 length: 12 residues. V lost 4 bases and J 7 bases, leaving 9 bases between the germline ends.

The rearrangement uses TRBV7-2 and TRBJ2-7, with a weak D call TRBD2 (6 bases). This CDR3 has 14 residues. V lost 1 base and J 2 bases, leaving 9 bases between the germline ends. The germline CDR1 and CDR2 sequences are SGHTA and FQGNSA. CDR3 in DNA: TGTGCCAGCAGCTTAGTTGCGGGGACCTACGAGCAGTACTTC. The encoded protein is CASSLVAGTYEQYF.